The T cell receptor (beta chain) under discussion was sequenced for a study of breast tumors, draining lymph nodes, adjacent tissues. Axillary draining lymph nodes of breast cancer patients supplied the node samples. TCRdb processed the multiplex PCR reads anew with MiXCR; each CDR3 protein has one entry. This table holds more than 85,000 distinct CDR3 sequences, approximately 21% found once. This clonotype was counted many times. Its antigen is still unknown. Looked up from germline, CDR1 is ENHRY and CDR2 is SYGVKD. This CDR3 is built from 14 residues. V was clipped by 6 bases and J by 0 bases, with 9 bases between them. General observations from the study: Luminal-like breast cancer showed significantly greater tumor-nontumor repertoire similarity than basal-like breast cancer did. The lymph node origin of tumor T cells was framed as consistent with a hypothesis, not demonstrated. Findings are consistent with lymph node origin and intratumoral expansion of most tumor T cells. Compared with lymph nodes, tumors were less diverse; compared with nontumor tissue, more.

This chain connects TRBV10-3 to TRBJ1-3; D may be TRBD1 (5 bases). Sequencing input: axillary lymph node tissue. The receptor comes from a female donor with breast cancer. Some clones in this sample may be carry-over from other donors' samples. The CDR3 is CAIRPDSSGNTIYF. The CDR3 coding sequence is TGTGCCATCAGACCCGACAGCTCTGGAAACACCATATATTTT.